A selection of T cell receptor beta chains follows, all from one sample in a study of blood T cell repertoires in COVID-19. The repertoire was sequenced with immunoSEQ multiplex PCR; TCRdb's copy has only in-frame clones and lacks some. The sample includes over 60,000 clones, roughly 87% of them seen just once. The sequencing sample was made of peripheral blood. These receptors originate from a woman in her forties or fifties with active COVID-19. CDR3s include the opening cysteine and the closing phenylalanine or tryptophan. A D gene is named only where the DNA matches it firmly. Expanded clones are given a class, and other clones once, few, many or no size at all.

abundance,v_gene,d_gene,j_gene,CDR3nt,CDR3aa
-,TRBV5-6,-,TRBJ2-3,TGTGCCAGCAGCTTGCCTACAGATACGCAGTATTTT,CASSLPTDTQYF
-,TRBV11-3,TRBD1,TRBJ2-7,TGTGCCAGCTCTCTCTCTCCGGGACAGGGCTACGAGCAGTACTTC,CASSLSPGQGYEQYF
few,TRBV11-2,TRBD2,TRBJ2-7,TGTGCCAGCAGCCGGGTCCTAGCGGGGTACTCCTACGAGCAGTACTTC,CASSRVLAGYSYEQYF
-,TRBV2,-,TRBJ1-1,TGTGCCAGCAGCTCGGGACACCCTGGGGGCACTGAAGCTTTCTTT,CASSSGHPGGTEAFF
-,TRBV5-1,-,TRBJ2-5,TGCGCCAGCAGCTTGGCCGCGACAGTCTCCCAAGAGACCCAGTACTTC,CASSLAATVSQETQYF
-,TRBV5-4,TRBD2,TRBJ2-7,TGTGCCAGCAGCACATCCGGGACTAGCGGGACCTACGAGCAGTACTTC,CASSTSGTSGTYEQYF
-,TRBV5-6,-,TRBJ2-1,TGTGCCAGCAGCCCGGTAGGGGACAATGAGCAGTTCTTC,CASSPVGDNEQFF
-,TRBV4-1,TRBD2,TRBJ2-2,TGCGCCAGCAAAATTAGTCTAGCGGGAGGGGGCACCGGGGAGCTGTTTTTT,CASKISLAGGGTGELFF
-,TRBV2,TRBD2,TRBJ2-3,TGTGCCAGCAGCGAGACGGGGACTAGCGGTCGCACAGATACGCAGTATTTT,CASSETGTSGRTDTQYF
-,TRBV3-1/TRBV3-2,-,TRBJ2-2,TGTGCCAGCAGCCCAGGACTCTTAAACACCGGGGAGCTGTTTTTT,CASSPGLLNTGELFF
-,TRBV5-1,TRBD1,TRBJ1-2,TGCGCCAGCAGCTTGACAGGGGGCGAGGGAAAGAGTGGCTACACCTTC,CASSLTGGEGKSGYTF
-,TRBV30,TRBD2,TRBJ2-3,TGTGCCTGTCCGGGACTAGACACCCCAGATACGCAGTATTTT,CACPGLDTPDTQYF
-,TRBV19,TRBD2,TRBJ2-5,TGTGCCAGTAGTGCCCCGGGACTAGCCAACCGTGAGACCCAGTACTTC,CASSAPGLANRETQYF
-,TRBV19,TRBD1,TRBJ1-1,TGTGCCAGTACTCAAAACAGGGGTGGGATTTACAACACTGAAGCTTTCTTT,CASTQNRGGIYNTEAFF
-,TRBV27,-,TRBJ1-5,TGTGCCAGCAGTTTTGACGGGAATCAGCCCCAGCATTTT,CASSFDGNQPQHF
-,TRBV7-9,-,TRBJ2-5,TGTGCCAGCAGCTTAGGTCTAGCAGAGACCCAGTACTTC,CASSLGLAETQYF
-,TRBV7-3,TRBD1,TRBJ2-1,TGTGCCAGCAGCCTCGGGACAGCCTACAATGAGCAGTTCTTC,CASSLGTAYNEQFF
-,TRBV9,TRBD2,TRBJ2-2,TGTGCCAGCAGCGTGGGGGCGCTAGCGGGAATACCCGGGGAGCTGTTTTTT,CASSVGALAGIPGELFF
-,TRBV28,-,TRBJ1-1,TGTGCCAGCAGTTTCCAGCCCGGGGGTGCTGAAGCTTTCTTT,CASSFQPGGAEAFF
-,TRBV15,TRBD1,TRBJ1-5,TGTGCCACCAGCCGCGGGACAGGGGGGGTTCAGCCCCAGCATTTT,CATSRGTGGVQPQHF
-,TRBV18,TRBD2,TRBJ2-5,TGTGCCAGCTCACGCCGTCTAGCGGGAGATCGGGAGACCCAGTACTTC,CASSRRLAGDRETQYF
-,TRBV4-1,-,TRBJ1-2,TGCGCCAGCAGCCAAGCCCTCGGGACATCATATGGCTACACCTTC,CASSQALGTSYGYTF
-,TRBV5-4,-,TRBJ1-4,TGTGCCAGCAGCGGAGACGGCGCCGGGAAACTGTTTTTT,CASSGDGAGKLFF
-,TRBV7-3,TRBD1,TRBJ1-1,TGTGCCAGCAGCTATGACAGGGGTCACGGAGCTTTCTTT,CASSYDRGHGAFF
-,TRBV5-1,-,TRBJ2-7,TGCGCCAGCACCCCACCATTAACAGGCTCCGAGCAGTACTTC,CASTPPLTGSEQYF
few,TRBV3-1/TRBV3-2,-,TRBJ2-2,TGTGCCAGCAGCCGAGCGGACGGGGAGCTGTTTTTT,CASSRADGELFF
-,TRBV19,-,TRBJ1-5,TGTGCCAGTAGCATTACTAACCCGACAGATAGCAATCAGCCCCAGCATTTT,CASSITNPTDSNQPQHF
-,TRBV19,-,TRBJ2-7,TGTGCCAGTAGCCCGGGACTCCTTGACGCCTACGAGCAGTACTTC,CASSPGLLDAYEQYF
-,TRBV24-1,TRBD1,TRBJ1-5,TGTGCCACCAGTGGCGCCAGGGGGATAGGAAATCAGCCCCAGCATTTT,CATSGARGIGNQPQHF
few,TRBV7-2,TRBD1,TRBJ2-1,TGTGCCAGCAGCTTACATACAGGGGGCTCCTACAATGAGCAGTTCTTC,CASSLHTGGSYNEQFF
few,TRBV12-3/TRBV12-4,-,TRBJ1-2,TGTGCCAGCAGTTTAGGTCAGCGTTATGGCTACACCTTC,CASSLGQRYGYTF
once,TRBV5-1,TRBD2,TRBJ2-1,TGCGCCAGCAGCCTGGGAGGGCGCTACAATGAGCAGTTCTTC,CASSLGGRYNEQFF
-,TRBV5-6,-,TRBJ1-1,TGTGCCAGCAGATTCGTCGGGAACACTGAAGCTTTCTTT,CASRFVGNTEAFF
-,TRBV30,-,TRBJ1-4,TGTGCCTGGAGTGACAAATGGTCTAATGAAAAACTGTTTTTT,CAWSDKWSNEKLFF
-,TRBV6-4,-,TRBJ2-5,TGTGCCAGCAGTGACTCGATGGAGGGGACCCAGTACTTC,CASSDSMEGTQYF
-,TRBV5-1,TRBD2,TRBJ2-7,TGCGCCAGCAGTGGCGGGACTAGTAGGTTATACGAGCAGTACTTC,CASSGGTSRLYEQYF
few,TRBV29-1,TRBD1,TRBJ2-5,TGCAGCGTGGGCCAAGACAGGGGCCGGGAGACCCAGTACTTC,CSVGQDRGRETQYF
-,TRBV29-1,TRBD1,TRBJ1-2,TGCAGCGCCCGGGACAGGGCAAGGTCAAACTATGGCTACACCTTC,CSARDRARSNYGYTF
few,TRBV3-1/TRBV3-2,TRBD2,TRBJ2-1,TGTGCCAGCAGCCAAGAGATTAGCGGGAGGCTACTATTCGAGCAGTTCTTC,CASSQEISGRLLFEQFF
once,TRBV9,TRBD2,TRBJ2-7,TGTGCCAGCAGCCCGGGACTAGCGGGAGTCGGGCAGTACTTC,CASSPGLAGVGQYF
-,TRBV27,-,TRBJ2-1,TGTGCCAGCAGCTATAACTCCTACAATGAGCAGTTCTTC,CASSYNSYNEQFF
-,TRBV5-4,-,TRBJ1-1,TGTGCCAGCAGCCGTGACAAGAACACTGAAGCTTTCTTT,CASSRDKNTEAFF
-,TRBV2,TRBD1,TRBJ1-2,TGTGCCAGCATGATAGGGACAGGAGAAAACTATGGCTACACCTTC,CASMIGTGENYGYTF
-,TRBV6-6,-,TRBJ1-2,TGTGCCAGCAGTCAGAGACAGTCTAGTCTTAACTATGGCTACACCTTC,CASSQRQSSLNYGYTF
-,TRBV3-1/TRBV3-2,TRBD1,TRBJ1-1,TGTGCCAGCAGCCAGGCGGGCAGGGGGCTGGCTTTCTTT,CASSQAGRGLAFF
-,TRBV21-1,-,TRBJ2-3,TGTGCCAGCAGCAAAAGATTTAGCGGGAAGGCAGATACGCAGTATTTT,CASSKRFSGKADTQYF
-,TRBV6-5,TRBD1,TRBJ2-1,TGTGCCAGCAAAACTGGACAGGGTTGGGATGAGCAGTTCTTC,CASKTGQGWDEQFF
-,TRBV28,TRBD1,TRBJ2-1,TGTGCCAGCACCATAGGCCCCGGGACAGGGTACAATGAGCAGTTCTTC,CASTIGPGTGYNEQFF
-,TRBV28,-,TRBJ1-1,TGTGCCAGCAGTTTATTGCATCAGGGCACTGAAGCTTTCTTT,CASSLLHQGTEAFF